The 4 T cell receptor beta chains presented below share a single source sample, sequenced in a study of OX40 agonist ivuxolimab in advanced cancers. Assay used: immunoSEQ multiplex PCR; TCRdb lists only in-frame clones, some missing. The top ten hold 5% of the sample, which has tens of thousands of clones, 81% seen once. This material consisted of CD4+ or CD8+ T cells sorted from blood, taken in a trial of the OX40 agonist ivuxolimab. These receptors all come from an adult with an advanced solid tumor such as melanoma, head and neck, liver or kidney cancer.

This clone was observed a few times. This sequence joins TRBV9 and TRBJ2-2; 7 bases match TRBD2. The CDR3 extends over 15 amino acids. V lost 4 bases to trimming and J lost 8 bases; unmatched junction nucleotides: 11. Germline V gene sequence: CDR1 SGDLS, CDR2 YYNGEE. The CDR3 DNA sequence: TGTGCCAGCAGCCCGCAACAGACTAGCCCGGGGGAGCTGTTTTTT. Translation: CASSPQQTSPGELFF.

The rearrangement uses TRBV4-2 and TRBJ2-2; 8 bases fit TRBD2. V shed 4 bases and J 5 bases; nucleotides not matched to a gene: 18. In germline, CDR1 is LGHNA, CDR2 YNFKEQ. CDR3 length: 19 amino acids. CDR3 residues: CASSPRERREVGSTGELFF. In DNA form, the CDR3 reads TGTGCCAGCAGCCCCCGGGAACGGCGGGAGGTTGGGAGTACCGGGGAGCTGTTTTTT.

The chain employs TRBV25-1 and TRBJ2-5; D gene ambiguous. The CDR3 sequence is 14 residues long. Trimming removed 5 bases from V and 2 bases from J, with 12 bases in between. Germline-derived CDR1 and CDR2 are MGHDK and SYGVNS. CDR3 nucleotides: TGTGCCAGCAGTCCTTCGAGTCAGCAAGAGACCCAGTACTTC. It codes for CASSPSSQQETQYF. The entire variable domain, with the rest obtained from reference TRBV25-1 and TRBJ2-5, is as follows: EADIYQTPRYLVIGTGKKITLECSQTMGHDKMYWYQQDPGMELHLIHYSYGVNSTEKGDLSSESTVSRIRTEHFPLTLESARPSHTSQYLCASSPSSQQETQYFGPGTRLLVL.

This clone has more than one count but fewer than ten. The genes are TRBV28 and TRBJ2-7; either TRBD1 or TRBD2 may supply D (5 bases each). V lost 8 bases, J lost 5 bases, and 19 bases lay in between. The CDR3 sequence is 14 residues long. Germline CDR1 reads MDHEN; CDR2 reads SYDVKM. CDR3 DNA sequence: TGTGCCAGCCCACCCCCGGGACGACCGAACGAGCAGTACTTC. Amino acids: CASPPPGRPNEQYF.